These 6 T cell receptor beta chains originate from one sample sequenced in a study of blood T cell repertoires in COVID-19. Some clones are missing from TCRdb's copy, which holds only in-frame ones; the method was immunoSEQ multiplex PCR. Of fewer than 45,000 clones listed, approximately 91% were seen once; the top ten hold 5% to 7%. The specimen sequenced was peripheral blood. The receptors come from a human donor in a cohort sampled during active COVID-19.

This sequence joins TRBV7-8 and TRBJ1-5; the match to TRBD1 covers 7 bases. V was clipped by 4 bases and J by 0 bases; unmatched bases: 15. This CDR3 has 19 amino acids. Germline CDR1 SGHVS, CDR2 FQNEAQ. The DNA of the CDR3 is TGTGCCAGCAGCTCCGACAGGGTTCGGCGCTTTAATAGCAATCAGCCCCAGCATTTT. Translating it yields CASSSDRVRRFNSNQPQHF.

V and J are TRBV2 and TRBJ2-2, with D hard to call. Trimming pared 5 bases from V and 8 bases from J, leaving 9 bases between. CDR3 length: 12 amino acids. Germline loops: CDR1 SNHLY, CDR2 FYNNEI. This CDR3 reads CASSIPGGELFF. CDR3 nucleotide sequence: TGTGCCAGCAGTATACCGGGTGGGGAGCTGTTTTTT.

This clone was seen only once. This rearrangement joins TRBV11-2 to TRBJ2-3; tentative D call: TRBD2 (6 bases). The CDR3 is made up of 17 amino acids. The V end was cut by 1 base, the J end by 4 bases, with 18 bases between. Germline V gene sequence: CDR1 SGHAT, CDR2 FQNNGV. The CDR3 bases are TGTGCCAGCAGCTTAGCCGAAACGGGAGACGTCCCAGATACGCAGTATTTT. Translated: CASSLAETGDVPDTQYF. Full variable domain (remainder filled in from reference TRBV11-2 and TRBJ2-3): EAGVAQSPRYKIIEKRQSVAFWCNPISGHATLYWYQQILGQGPKLLIQFQNNGVVDDSQLPKDRFSAERLKGVDSTLKIQPAKLEDSAVYLCASSLAETGDVPDTQYFGPGTRLTVL.

As for this clone: The germline gene is not matched at one end of the junction; a read error may be the cause. The rearrangement links TRBV7-3 to TRBJ2-5, with TRBD2 matching 11 bases. Germline assignment: CDR1 SGHTA and CDR2 FQGTGA. This CDR3 is 18 amino acids long. The CDR3 region has the DNA TGTGTCAGCAGCTTTCCCCCCGGGACTAGCGGTCCCGGAGAGACCCAGTACTTC. Translation gives CVSSFPPGTSGPGETQYF.

The J gene is TRBJ2-5, the V gene TRBV13; 9 bases are a match to TRBD1. The V gene end was trimmed by 6 bases and the J gene end by 6 bases; junction bases not matched to a gene: 5. The CDR3 sequence is 13 residues long. CDR1 PRHDT and CDR2 FYEKMQ come from the germline V gene (reference sequence). The CDR3 sequence: CASRRQGGQTQYF. CDR3 bases: TGTGCCAGCAGGCGACAGGGGGGACAGACCCAGTACTTC.

The J gene is TRBJ1-2, the V gene TRBV7-8; 9 bases match TRBD1. The CDR3 spans 15 residues. V lost 6 bases, J lost 2 bases, and 7 bases stayed unmatched. Germline values: CDR1 SGHVS, CDR2 FQNEAQ. CDR3 amino acids: CASRGTGLGNYGYTF. CDR3 coding DNA: TGTGCCAGCAGGGGGACAGGGTTGGGGAACTATGGCTACACCTTC.